This T cell receptor (beta chain) was sequenced during a study of CXCR3-negative and CXCR3-positive naive CD8 T cells. Findings and limits, study-wide: Cryopreserved cells partially lost CXCR3 expression, and fresh PBMCs were used in most assays.

Preparation of TRB cDNA libraries relied on 5' RACE carrying UMI labels. TCRdb reanalyzed the 5' RACE reads, giving one entry per CDR3 protein sequence and no DNA. The sample shows 50,000 to 65,000 distinct CDR3 sequences, and about a quarter sits with its ten largest clones. CDR3 length: 14 amino acids. CDR1 is SGHAT, CDR2 FQDESV, per germline (reference sequence). Concerning this clonotype: What it binds is not known.

This TCR came from a human donor in good health. Some clones in this sample may be carry-over from other donors' samples. The sequenced sample consisted of memory CD8+ T cells from blood. The chain recombines TRBV11-1 with TRBJ2-5; TCRdb's assignment of TRBD2 cannot be checked, as there is no DNA. CDR3 residues: CASSTGTSGETQYF.